This T cell receptor beta chain was found in a study of post-analysis software for immune sequencing data. This clonotype was counted a single time. TCR beta cDNA libraries included unique molecular identifiers. TCRdb reprocessed the PCR reads with MiXCR, giving one entry per CDR3 protein. The table shows roughly 620,000 distinct CDR3 sequences, with roughly two fifths occurring only once. The specimen sequenced was blood. The receptor was derived from a girl under 18 with multiple sclerosis.

The DNA for the CDR3 is TGCAGCGTGGAACCAGCGGGAGAAGAGACCCAGTACTTC. This sequence encodes CSVEPAGEETQYF. This chain joins TRBV29-1 and TRBJ2-5, with 8 nucleotides matching TRBD2. The CDR3 spans 13 residues. With 6 bases clipped from V and 3 bases from J, the junction kept 6 bases outside the gene matches. Germline CDR1 and CDR2: SQVTM and ANQGSEA.